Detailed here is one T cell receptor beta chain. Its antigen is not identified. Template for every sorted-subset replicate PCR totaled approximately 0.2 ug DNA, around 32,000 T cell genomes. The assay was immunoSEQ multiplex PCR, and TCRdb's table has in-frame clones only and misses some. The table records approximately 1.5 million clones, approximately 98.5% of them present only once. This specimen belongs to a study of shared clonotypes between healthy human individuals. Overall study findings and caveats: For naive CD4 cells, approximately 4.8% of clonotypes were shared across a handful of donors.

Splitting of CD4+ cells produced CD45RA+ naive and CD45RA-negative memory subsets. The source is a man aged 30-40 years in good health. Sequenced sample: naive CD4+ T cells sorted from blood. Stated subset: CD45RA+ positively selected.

In nucleotides, the CDR3 is TGTGCTAGTGGTTTGGTGGACCGGGAGTCGGCGAATGAGCAGTTCTTC. Translating gives CASGLVDRESANEQFF. This rearrangement joins TRBV12-5 to TRBJ2-1; maybe TRBD2 (6 bases). Between the trimmed V and J ends, which lost 0 bases and 7 bases, there was a span of 16 bases. Germline V gene sequence: CDR1 LGHNT, CDR2 FRNRAP. The CDR3 is made up of 16 amino acids.